Each of the 31 T cell receptor beta chains below was sequenced from the same sample in a study of shared clonotypes between healthy human individuals. This table comes from immunoSEQ multiplex PCR, and its TCRdb copy is limited to in-frame clones, with some not included. The sample contains under 650,000 clones, approximately 95% of which appear only once. Input material: naive CD4+ T cells sorted from blood. Subset noted: CD45RA+ positively selected. These receptors all stem from a woman aged 30 to 39 in good health.

The V gene is TRBV10-2, the J gene TRBJ2-1; D perhaps matches TRBD2 (5 bases). The V gene's germline CDR1 is WSHSY and CDR2 SAAADI. This CDR3 has 17 residues. With 2 bases removed from V and 6 bases from J, the gap between germline ends came to 20 bases. Here the CDR3 DNA reads TGCGCCAGCAGTGAGACAAGGGTCGGGGTCACGGTCAATGAGCAGTTCTTC. Translated: CASSETRVGVTVNEQFF.

CDR3 protein: CSVDSGGLMNTEAFF. For the CDR3, the DNA is TGCAGCGTTGATAGTGGGGGCTTGATGAACACTGAAGCTTTCTTT. This chain uses TRBV29-1 with TRBJ1-1; perhaps TRBD1 as D (6 bases). CDR3 length: 15 amino acids. V lost 3 bases to trimming and J lost 0 bases, with 14 bases between them. The germline gives CDR1 SQVTM, CDR2 ANQGSEA.

In its sample, this clone was seen once. This sequence joins TRBV5-5 and TRBJ1-1; D is ambiguous. V was trimmed by 0 bases and J by 1 base, leaving 10 bases between them. The CDR3 is 15 amino acids. From germline, CDR1 is SGHKS and CDR2 YYEKEE (reference sequence). CDR3 in DNA: TGTGCCAGCAGCTTGGGAGCGTCGAGGAACACTGAAGCTTTCTTT. This sequence encodes CASSLGASRNTEAFF.

Only one count was recorded for this clone. V is TRBV30 and J is TRBJ1-5; 7 bases agree with TRBD1. CDR1 and CDR2 (germline): GTSNPN, SVGIG (reference sequence). J was trimmed by 3 bases and V by 6 bases; bases with no gene match: 8. The CDR3 sequence is 14 residues long. CDR3 in amino acids: CACTRQGHNQPQHF. CDR3 nucleotides: TGTGCCTGTACTAGACAGGGTCACAATCAGCCCCAGCATTTT.

The chain uses TRBV9 and TRBJ1-2, with TRBD1 matching 11 bases. CDR1 and CDR2 (germline): SGDLS, YYNGEE. V lost 3 bases, J lost 6 bases, and 4 bases stayed unmatched. The CDR3 has 14 amino acids. The CDR3 reads CASSGRTGGDGYTF. The DNA for the CDR3 is TGTGCCAGCAGCGGACGGACAGGGGGCGATGGCTACACCTTC.

The V and J genes are TRBV18 and TRBJ2-5; D unresolved. V was shortened by 2 bases and J by 1 base, with 8 bases between the two germline ends. Germline CDR1 and CDR2: KGHSH and LQKENI. This CDR3 region has 14 residues. In DNA, the CDR3 is TGTGCCAGCTCACCAAGGGCCACCCAAGAGACCCAGTACTTC. It yields the protein CASSPRATQETQYF. The entire variable domain, with the rest obtained from reference TRBV18 and TRBJ2-5, is as follows: NAGVMQNPRHLVRRRGQEARLRCSPMKGHSHVYWYRQLPEEGLKFMVYLQKENIIDESGMPKERFSAEFPKEGPSILRIQQVVRGDSAAYFCASSPRATQETQYFGPGTRLLVL.

The chain recombines TRBV10-3 with TRBJ2-1, with D uncertain. V was cut by 6 bases and J by 0 bases, with 15 bases left in between. The CDR3 is 16 residues long. Germline CDR1 and CDR2: ENHRY and SYGVKD. This chain's CDR3 is CAISRNGVDSYNEQFF. For the CDR3, the DNA is TGTGCCATCAGCAGGAACGGCGTGGACTCCTACAATGAGCAGTTCTTC.

The chain is built from TRBV20-1 and TRBJ2-5; D call uncertain. Deletions cut 3 bases from V and 9 bases from J, with 8 bases between. The CDR3 contains 10 residues. CDR1 is DFQATT, CDR2 SNEGSKA, per germline (reference sequence). CDR3 sequence: CSARSLAQYF. The CDR3 region has the DNA TGCAGTGCTAGGAGTTTGGCCCAGTACTTC.

V and J are TRBV4-2 and TRBJ2-2, with D uncertain. V was trimmed by 8 bases and J by 6 bases, leaving 13 bases between them. Germline CDR1 LGHNA, CDR2 YNFKEQ. The CDR3 runs 13 residues. CDR3 in DNA: TGTGCCAGCTCTTCACAAAAATCCGGGGAGCTGTTTTTT. Encoded protein: CASSSQKSGELFF.

V and J are TRBV10-3 and TRBJ2-2; 10 bases map to TRBD2. J was trimmed by 5 bases and V by 3 bases; bases with no gene match: 6. There are 16 residues in the CDR3. CDR1 is ENHRY, CDR2 SYGVKD, per germline. In DNA, the CDR3 is TGTGCCATCAGTGACCTAGCGGGAGAGGTAACCGGGGAGCTGTTTTTT. It codes for CAISDLAGEVTGELFF.

J is TRBJ1-2 and V is TRBV2; 7 bases fit TRBD1. V lost 1 base to trimming and J lost 4 bases; unmatched junction nucleotides: 3. This CDR3 spans 14 amino acids. CDR1 SNHLY and CDR2 FYNNEI come from the germline V gene. The CDR3 spells CASSEDRQGYGYTF. Here the CDR3 DNA reads TGTGCCAGCAGTGAAGATCGACAGGGCTATGGCTACACCTTC.

The chain joins TRBV10-3 to TRBJ2-3; weak D call: TRBD1 (6 bases). The length of the CDR3 is 13 residues. V lost 4 bases, J lost 5 bases, and 10 bases lay in between. The germline V gene has CDR1 ENHRY and CDR2 SYGVKD. CDR3 sequence (DNA): TGTGCCATCAGTGGGACAGAAGTAGATACGCAGTATTTT. Its protein product is CAISGTEVDTQYF.

The rearrangement uses TRBV27 and TRBJ2-1; TRBD2 aligns across 8 bases. V gave up 5 bases and J gave up 1 base; unmatched junction bases: 4. Looked up from germline, CDR1 is MNHEY and CDR2 is SMNVEV (reference sequence). The CDR3 has 15 residues. In DNA form, the CDR3 reads TGTGCCAGCAGTGAGAGCGGGAGATCCTACAATGAGCAGTTCTTC. This encodes CASSESGRSYNEQFF.

V and J are TRBV6-6 and TRBJ1-2; perhaps TRBD1 as D (5 bases). Trimming removed 7 bases at V and 8 bases at J, with 14 bases between. The germline gives CDR1 MNHNY, CDR2 SVGAGI (reference sequence). The CDR3 consists of 12 residues. The CDR3 spells CASTRGARGYTF. The CDR3 bases are TGTGCCAGCACACGGGGCGCAAGGGGCTACACCTTC.

The chain recombines TRBV6-1 with TRBJ2-3; D not certain. Germline CDR1 is MNHNS and CDR2 is SASEGT. CDR3 length equals 14 residues. V shed 6 bases and J shed 4 bases, with 14 bases lying between them. The CDR3 is CASREKVMADTQYF. CDR3 DNA sequence: TGTGCCAGCAGGGAAAAGGTGATGGCAGATACGCAGTATTTT.

The J gene is TRBJ2-3, the V gene TRBV7-9; D call uncertain. V dropped 2 bases and J dropped 4 bases, with 1 base sitting between them. CDR3 length equals 11 residues. Germline-derived CDR1 and CDR2 are SEHNR and FQNEAQ (reference sequence). CDR3 bases: TGTGCCAGCAGCTTATCAGATACGCAGTATTTT. This gives the protein CASSLSDTQYF. The variable domain in full, completed from reference TRBV7-9 and TRBJ2-3, reads DTGVSQNPRHKITKRGQNVTFRCDPISEHNRLYWYRQTLGQGPEFLTYFQNEAQLEKSRLLSDRFSAERPKGSFSTLEIQRTEQGDSAMYLCASSLSDTQYFGPGTRLTVL.

The genes are TRBV28 and TRBJ1-2, with 7 bases identical to TRBD1. The CDR3 is 13 residues long. Germline trimming cut 6 bases from V and 5 bases from J; bases unmatched to any gene: 6. From germline, CDR1 is MDHEN and CDR2 SYDVKM. The CDR3 region is CASSRDSTYGYTF. DNA of the CDR3: TGTGCCAGCAGCCGGGACAGCACATATGGCTACACCTTC.

The chain has TRBV18 and TRBJ2-1; 7 positions agree with TRBD1. V was clipped by 6 bases and J by 6 bases; unmatched bases: 8. The CDR3 loop spans 14 amino acids. Germline CDR1 reads KGHSH; CDR2 reads LQKENI. The CDR3 bases are TGTGCCAGCTCCCGAGGGACAGCAGTCAATGAGCAGTTCTTC. Its translation: CASSRGTAVNEQFF. Filled out from reference TRBV18 and TRBJ2-1, the complete variable domain reads NAGVMQNPRHLVRRRGQEARLRCSPMKGHSHVYWYRQLPEEGLKFMVYLQKENIIDESGMPKERFSAEFPKEGPSILRIQQVVRGDSAAYFCASSRGTAVNEQFFGPGTRLTVL.

The chain employs TRBV7-6 and TRBJ2-2; D is unresolved. Per the germline V gene, CDR1 is SGHVS and CDR2 is FNYEAQ. V was clipped by 5 bases and J by 4 bases, with 20 bases between them. The CDR3 contains 17 residues. CDR3: CASSPRFATSSTGELFF. The CDR3 nucleotides are TGTGCCAGCAGCCCTCGGTTTGCTACCTCTAGCACCGGGGAGCTGTTTTTT.

The chain is built from TRBV6-5 and TRBJ2-7; 10 bases match TRBD1. Looked up from germline, CDR1 is MNHEY and CDR2 is SVGAGI. The CDR3 extends over 14 amino acids. With 6 bases clipped from V and 7 bases from J, the junction kept 9 bases outside the gene matches. In DNA form, the CDR3 reads TGTGCCAGCAGCTCGGGACAGGGGACGTGGGAGCAGTACTTC. Protein sequence: CASSSGQGTWEQYF.

The J gene is TRBJ2-1, the V gene TRBV6-5; D is unclear. Germline-derived CDR1 and CDR2 are MNHEY and SVGAGI. V lost 8 bases, J lost 8 bases, and 10 bases lay in between. The CDR3 loop spans 11 amino acids. CDR3 DNA: TGTGCCAGCCGATCGCGCCATGAGCAGTTCTTC. Its translation: CASRSRHEQFF.

The V call is TRBV19, the J call TRBJ2-5, with D tentatively TRBD2 (6 bases). The CDR3 extends over 19 amino acids. V lost 3 bases and J lost 1, with 24 bases in between. Germline CDR1 is LNHDA and CDR2 is SQIVND (reference sequence). The CDR3 loop reads CASSIFSYSLAETQETQYF. In DNA, the CDR3 is TGTGCCAGTAGTATTTTCTCGTATAGCTTAGCGGAGACCCAAGAGACCCAGTACTTC.

The chain has TRBV6-5 and TRBJ1-2; a weak D match, TRBD1 (5 bases). Trimming pared 0 bases from V and 8 bases from J, leaving 13 bases between. The germline gives CDR1 MNHEY, CDR2 SVGAGI. This CDR3 is built from 14 residues. CDR3 coding DNA: TGTGCCAGCAGTTACTCGTTGAGGGGTGAGGGCTACACCTTC. Amino acids: CASSYSLRGEGYTF.

V usage is TRBV4-1 and J usage is TRBJ1-3; D unclear. The V gene lost 0 bases and the J gene lost 0 bases, with 9 bases spanning the gap. There are 16 residues in the CDR3. CDR1 is MGHRA, CDR2 YSYEKL, per germline. The CDR3 sequence: CASSQEKPLSGNTIYF. CDR3 bases: TGCGCCAGCAGCCAAGAAAAACCGCTCTCTGGAAACACCATATATTTT.

The rearrangement joins TRBV11-2 to TRBJ2-3; the match to TRBD2 covers 8 bases. CDR1 SGHAT and CDR2 FQNNGV come from the germline V gene. V lost 2 bases and J lost 6; bases outside the gene matches: 10. This CDR3 is built from 16 residues. The CDR3 DNA follows: TGTGCCAGCAGCTTATGGCCCAGCGGGAGTTTCGATACGCAGTATTTT. Translation gives CASSLWPSGSFDTQYF.

The rearrangement joins TRBV7-3 to TRBJ2-7; a possible D gene is TRBD2 (6 bases). Trimming took 3 bases from V and 0 from J, leaving 12 bases between them. The CDR3 sequence is 15 residues long. CDR1 and CDR2 (germline): SGHTA, FQGTGA. DNA of the CDR3: TGTGCCAGCAGCTTCGGTCCGGGAGCCTCCTACGAGCAGTACTTC. Translating it yields CASSFGPGASYEQYF.

V gene TRBV29-1 combines with J gene TRBJ2-7, with TRBD1 matching 7 bases. The CDR3 contains 12 residues. Germline trimming cut 7 bases from V and 5 bases from J; bases unmatched to any gene: 8. Germline V gene lookup returns CDR1 SQVTM and CDR2 ANQGSEA. The CDR3 DNA reads as TGCAGCGCAGGTATGACAGGGAACGAGCAGTACTTC. It specifies CSAGMTGNEQYF.

This clone appeared a single time. J is TRBJ1-4 and V is TRBV18; the D is unclear. This CDR3 has 16 amino acids. Trimming cost V 2 bases and J 2 bases, with 12 bases left between them. The germline V gene has CDR1 KGHSH and CDR2 LQKENI. Written as DNA, the CDR3 is TGTGCCAGCTCACCAAACGGGGTCGGGACTAATGAAAAACTGTTTTTT. Translating gives CASSPNGVGTNEKLFF.

V usage is TRBV18 and J usage is TRBJ1-4; D is unresolved. The CDR3 sequence is 13 residues long. V lost 6 bases to trimming and J lost 8 bases, with 13 bases between them. Germline CDR1 reads KGHSH; CDR2 reads LQKENI. Here the CDR3 DNA reads TGTGCCAGCTCGGATCAGCGTAGAGAAAAACTGTTTTTT. It encodes CASSDQRREKLFF.

V and J are TRBV18 and TRBJ2-2, with 8 bases that match TRBD1. The germline V gene has CDR1 KGHSH and CDR2 LQKENI. The CDR3 has 18 residues. V lost 1 base, J lost 4 bases, and 11 bases stayed unmatched. CDR3 amino acids: CASSPQSPAGGLTGELFF. The CDR3 nucleotides are TGTGCCAGCTCACCACAGTCCCCTGCAGGGGGCCTCACCGGGGAGCTGTTTTTT.

This sequence joins TRBV28 and TRBJ1-2; tentative D call: TRBD1 (6 bases). Germline values: CDR1 MDHEN, CDR2 SYDVKM. This CDR3 has 12 amino acids. V lost 7 bases and J lost 4, with 10 bases in between. The CDR3 loop is CASTGAVYGYTF. The CDR3 nucleotides read TGTGCCAGCACAGGGGCGGTCTATGGCTACACCTTC.